These T cell receptor beta chains were read from a single sample in a study of shared clonotypes between healthy human individuals. Generated by immunoSEQ multiplex PCR, the TCRdb table keeps only in-frame clones and is missing some. The top ten hold 1.2% of the sample, which has roughly 2,000,000 clones, around 96% seen once. The sample consisted of naive CD8+ T cells sorted from blood. These receptors originate from a man between 18 and 29 years old in good health. Both conserved end residues are part of each CDR3. A D gene is named only where the DNA matches it firmly. Where a row states a size, it is once, few, many or the class of an expanded clone; other rows omit it.

v_gene: TRBV27; d_gene: TRBD1; abundance: -; j_gene: TRBJ2-6; CDR3nt: TGTGCCAGCACCCAGACAGGGGGACGTGGGGCCAACGTCCTGACTTTC; CDR3aa: CASTQTGGRGANVLTF
v_gene: TRBV27; d_gene: TRBD1; abundance: -; j_gene: TRBJ1-6; CDR3nt: TGTGCCAGCAGTTTTGGGACAGGGGGTTCACCCCTCCACTTT; CDR3aa: CASSFGTGGSPLHF
v_gene: TRBV11-3; d_gene: -; abundance: -; j_gene: TRBJ2-5; CDR3nt: TGTGCCAGCAGCGCCCCGAGCCAAGAGACCCAGTACTTC; CDR3aa: CASSAPSQETQYF
v_gene: TRBV13; d_gene: -; abundance: -; j_gene: TRBJ2-7; CDR3nt: TGTGCCAGCAGCTCCTCTGATAAGCCCTACGAGCAGTACTTC; CDR3aa: CASSSSDKPYEQYF
v_gene: TRBV4-3; d_gene: -; abundance: -; j_gene: TRBJ2-1; CDR3nt: TGCGCCAGCAGCCAAAAACTTACCTACAATGAGCAGTTCTTC; CDR3aa: CASSQKLTYNEQFF
v_gene: TRBV5-1; d_gene: -; abundance: -; j_gene: TRBJ2-5; CDR3nt: TGCGCCAGCAGCTTGGCCTTGTGGGAAGAGACCCAGTACTTC; CDR3aa: CASSLALWEETQYF
v_gene: TRBV6-5; d_gene: -; abundance: -; j_gene: TRBJ2-3; CDR3nt: TGTGCCAGCCAGCCTCCGGACAGTAGCACAGATACGCAGTATTTT; CDR3aa: CASQPPDSSTDTQYF
v_gene: TRBV13; d_gene: -; abundance: -; j_gene: TRBJ2-3; CDR3nt: TGTGCCAGCAGCTTAGTGCCAGGGGCGACAGATACGCAGTATTTT; CDR3aa: CASSLVPGATDTQYF
v_gene: TRBV28; d_gene: TRBD1; abundance: -; j_gene: TRBJ2-5; CDR3nt: TGTGCCAGCAGTTTATATCCAGGGGGCACGGAGACCCAGTACTTC; CDR3aa: CASSLYPGGTETQYF
v_gene: TRBV5-4; d_gene: -; abundance: -; j_gene: TRBJ2-5; CDR3nt: TGTGCCAGCAGCAGCGGGCTCCAAGAGACCCAGTACTTC; CDR3aa: CASSSGLQETQYF
v_gene: TRBV6-6; d_gene: -; abundance: -; j_gene: TRBJ1-2; CDR3nt: TGTGCCAGCAGTTACTCGGGGGCAGACTATGGCTACACCTTC; CDR3aa: CASSYSGADYGYTF
v_gene: TRBV11-2; d_gene: TRBD1; abundance: -; j_gene: TRBJ2-7; CDR3nt: TGTGCCAGCAGCTCAGGGACAGCGTACGAGCAGTACTTC; CDR3aa: CASSSGTAYEQYF
v_gene: TRBV6-6; d_gene: -; abundance: -; j_gene: TRBJ2-1; CDR3nt: TGTGCCAGCAGTTACCCAAGCTATGAGCAGTTCTTC; CDR3aa: CASSYPSYEQFF
v_gene: TRBV6-5; d_gene: TRBD2; abundance: -; j_gene: TRBJ2-7; CDR3nt: TGTGCCAGCAGTTACGTCGGGGGGATAGGGGAGCAGTACTTC; CDR3aa: CASSYVGGIGEQYF
v_gene: TRBV27; d_gene: -; abundance: -; j_gene: TRBJ2-5; CDR3nt: TGTGCCAGCAGTGGGACCTTGGAGACCCAGTACTTC; CDR3aa: CASSGTLETQYF
v_gene: TRBV27; d_gene: TRBD2; abundance: -; j_gene: TRBJ2-3; CDR3nt: TGTGCCAGCAGTCCCACTCCGGGACTAGGAGAAGATACGCAGTATTTT; CDR3aa: CASSPTPGLGEDTQYF
v_gene: TRBV27; d_gene: TRBD1; abundance: -; j_gene: TRBJ1-4; CDR3nt: TGTGCCAGCAGTCCTCGACAGGGGCCTTTTAATGAAAAACTGTTTTTT; CDR3aa: CASSPRQGPFNEKLFF
v_gene: TRBV10-3; d_gene: TRBD2; abundance: -; j_gene: TRBJ2-3; CDR3nt: TGTGCCATCGGAGGACTAGCGGGAGGTGCAGATACGCAGTATTTT; CDR3aa: CAIGGLAGGADTQYF
v_gene: TRBV25-1; d_gene: TRBD1; abundance: once; j_gene: TRBJ1-4; CDR3nt: TGTGCCAGCAGTGAATACCCACTCGGGGCAGGGGGAGATGAAAAACTGTTTTTT; CDR3aa: CASSEYPLGAGGDEKLFF
v_gene: TRBV7-6; d_gene: TRBD1; abundance: -; j_gene: TRBJ1-5; CDR3nt: TGTGCCAGCAGTAAGGACAGGGGGTTGGGCAATCAGCCCCAGCATTTT; CDR3aa: CASSKDRGLGNQPQHF